Below are 27 T cell receptor beta chains sequenced from a single sample in a study of molecular identifiers for immune sequencing clone quantification. TCRdb reanalysed the PCR reads using MiXCR and keeps one entry per CDR3 protein. Seen here are over 600,000 distinct CDR3 sequences, just under 20% observed once, and the top ten hold roughly 0.83%. What was sequenced was naive CD8+ T cells from blood, with Jurkat cell RNA spiked in. Subset meaning: FACS-sorted CD8+CD4-CCR7+CD45RA+ naive T cells. These TCRs come from a human donor in good health. Some libraries in this study had Jurkat cell RNA spiked in.

About this clonotype itself: A much larger clone lies one base from this, so it may be a read error. The chain links TRBV15 to TRBJ1-5; D is possibly TRBD1 (5 bases). This CDR3 comprises 15 residues. CDR1 is LNHNV and CDR2 is YYDKDF in the germline V gene (reference sequence). The CDR3 region has the DNA TGTGTCACCAGCTCAGGGACTTATAGCAATCAGCCCCAGCATTTT. It codes for CVTSSGTYSNQPQHF. The full variable domain, rest sourced from reference TRBV15 and TRBJ1-5, is DAMVIQNPRYQVTQFGKPVTLSCSQTLNHNVMYWYQQKSSQAPKLLFHYYDKDFNNEADTPDNFQSRRPNTSFCFLDIRSPGLGDTAMYLCVTSSGTYSNQPQHFGDGTRLSIL.

J is TRBJ2-5 and V is TRBV7-6; 12 bases line up with TRBD2. The CDR3 is 17 amino acids. Germline CDR1 SGHVS, CDR2 FNYEAQ. J was trimmed by 2 bases and V by 4 bases; bases with no gene match: 8. The CDR3 coding sequence is TGTGCCAGCAGCTACCAGACTAGCGGGGGACCTCAAGAGACCCAGTACTTC. Translated, it gives CASSYQTSGGPQETQYF.

For this clonotype: A single base separates this from a much larger clone, so it may be a read error. V is TRBV6-2 or TRBV6-3 and J is TRBJ1-6; D is unresolved. The germline CDR1 and CDR2 sequences are MNHEY and SVGEGT. The CDR3 runs to 15 residues. The CDR3 DNA sequence: TGTGTCACCTTCGGAGGTCTCTTGGTGGGTTCACCCCTCCACTTT. This codes for CVTFGGLLVGSPLHF.

This chain uses TRBV7-9 with TRBJ2-7; D gene uncertain. Germline V lookup: CDR1 SEHNR, CDR2 FQNEAQ (reference sequence). The CDR3 runs to 13 residues. The V end lost 4 bases, the J end lost 4 bases, and 11 bases lay between the germline ends. The CDR3 DNA is TGTGCCAGCAGCTCCACACTCCAGTACGAGCAGTACTTC. Translating gives CASSSTLQYEQYF.

This clonotype was recorded many times. The chain carries TRBV20-1 and TRBJ2-7; 10 nucleotides line up with TRBD2. V gave up 0 bases and J gave up 0 bases; unmatched junction bases: 11. Germline V gives CDR1 DFQATT, CDR2 SNEGSKA (reference sequence). The CDR3 sequence is 18 residues long. The CDR3 loop reads CSARDGRLAGAYSYEQYF. The CDR3 DNA reads TGCAGTGCTAGAGATGGTAGGCTAGCGGGAGCTTACTCCTACGAGCAGTACTTC.

The sample holds a few counts of this clonotype. One end of the junction is discordant with germline, which a read error may explain. The chain employs TRBV6-2 or TRBV6-3 and TRBJ1-5; 7 bases are a match to TRBD1. Germline V gene sequence: CDR1 MNHEY, CDR2 SVGEGT. This CDR3 region has 15 residues. The CDR3, as DNA: TGTGTCAGCAGACTGACAGGGTACGGCAATCAGCCCCAGCATTTT. As protein: CVSRLTGYGNQPQHF.

In the case of this clonotype: A much larger clone lies one base from this, so it may be a read error. The J gene is TRBJ2-7, the V gene TRBV5-5; possible D gene TRBD2, 5 bases. The V end was cut by 0 bases, the J end by 3 bases, with 16 bases between. Germline V lookup: CDR1 SGHKS, CDR2 YYEKEE (reference sequence). The CDR3 runs to 16 residues. As DNA, the CDR3 is TGTGCCAGCAGCTTGGCCAAGATCAGCGAGGGCTACGAGCAGTACTTC. Amino acids: CASSLAKISEGYEQYF.

This clonotype has ten or more counts. This sequence joins TRBV3-1 and TRBJ2-3; a weak D match, TRBD1 (5 bases). The CDR3 spans 14 residues. Trimming removed 1 base from V and 8 bases from J, with 13 bases in between. Per the germline V gene, CDR1 is LGHDT and CDR2 is YNNKEL (reference sequence). The CDR3 coding sequence is TGTGCCAGCAGCCAAGGCAGGGATCGGAGTACGCAGTATTTT. Amino acid sequence: CASSQGRDRSTQYF.

Notes on this clonotype: Possible read error: a much larger clone is one base away. The rearrangement uses TRBV10-1 and TRBJ2-2; D is possibly TRBD2 (5 bases). The CDR3 totals 13 residues. The V gene lost 0 bases and the J gene lost 10 bases, with 9 bases spanning the gap. Per the germline V gene, CDR1 is WNHNN and CDR2 is SYGVQD (reference sequence). The CDR3 protein is CASSESTGSELFF. For the CDR3, the DNA is TGCGCCAGCAGTGAGTCCACGGGGTCGGAGCTGTTTTTT.

This clonotype was observed a few times. The V gene is TRBV18, the J gene TRBJ1-1; the match to TRBD1 covers 8 bases. The CDR3 runs 12 residues. V was clipped by 6 bases and J by 7 bases; unmatched bases: 4. Germline V lookup: CDR1 KGHSH, CDR2 LQKENI. In DNA, the CDR3 is TGTGCCAGCTCGCAGGGGGCGGTTGAAGCTTTCTTT. This sequence encodes CASSQGAVEAFF. Looking up the rest from reference TRBV18 and TRBJ1-1 gives the full variable domain: NAGVMQNPRHLVRRRGQEARLRCSPMKGHSHVYWYRQLPEEGLKFMVYLQKENIIDESGMPKERFSAEFPKEGPSILRIQQVVRGDSAAYFCASSQGAVEAFFGQGTRLTVV.

For this clonotype: This clone may be a read error of a much larger clone one base away. The rearrangement joins TRBV21-1 to TRBJ2-3; TRBD1 is the table's D call, not checked against the DNA. TRBV21-1 is a pseudogene segment. There are 15 residues in the CDR3. CDR3 sequence: CASSKGRGNTDTQYF. In nucleotides, the CDR3 is TGTGCCAGCAGCAAAGGGCGGGGGAACACAGATACGCAGTATTTT.

This clonotype was seen more than once but under ten times. This chain joins TRBV4-1 and TRBJ2-7, with D perhaps given as TRBD1 or TRBD2 (6 bases each). The germline V and J ends were trimmed by 1 base and 3 bases, with 13 bases remaining between them. The CDR3 is 15 residues long. Germline V CDR1 and CDR2: MGHRA, YSYEKL. DNA of the CDR3: TGCGCCAGCAGCCAAGGGGGGGCGGGAAGCTACGAGCAGTACTTC. Its translation: CASSQGGAGSYEQYF.

The chain links TRBV20-1 to TRBJ2-7, with 7 bases aligning to TRBD2. Germline values: CDR1 DFQATT, CDR2 SNEGSKA (reference sequence). The CDR3 is 14 residues long. The V gene end was trimmed by 5 bases and the J gene end by 3 bases; junction bases not matched to a gene: 10. The CDR3 DNA is TGCAGTGCTGATGATGGGCTAGCGGTCTACGAGCAGTACTTC. It translates to CSADDGLAVYEQYF.

This clonotype has a handful of counts. J is TRBJ2-1 and V is TRBV7-9; possible D gene TRBD1, 5 bases. This CDR3 is 13 amino acids long. Germline V gene data show CDR1 as SEHNR and CDR2 as FQNEAQ (reference sequence). V was cut by 11 bases and J by 6 bases, with 17 bases left in between. The chain's CDR3 is CAASRRDSNEQFF. In DNA, the CDR3 is TGTGCCGCCTCTCGCAGGGATAGCAATGAGCAGTTCTTC.

This clonotype was seen ten or more times. The chain is built from TRBV20-1 and TRBJ2-7; TRBD2 is a possible D gene (5 bases). The CDR3 covers 13 residues. Germline V gene data show CDR1 as DFQATT and CDR2 as SNEGSKA (reference sequence). Trimming stripped 6 bases from V and 0 bases from J, with 12 bases between. CDR3 coding DNA: TGCAGTGCAGGGAGCGCCTACTCCTACGAGCAGTACTTC. This codes for CSAGSAYSYEQYF.

V and J are TRBV12-3 or TRBV12-4 and TRBJ1-5, with D maybe TRBD1 (6 bases). The CDR3 is 14 residues long. The V end lost 4 bases, the J end lost 1 base, and 8 bases lay between the germline ends. The CDR3 bases are TGTGCCAGCAGTTGGGACACAAGCAATCAGCCCCAGCATTTT. Its protein product is CASSWDTSNQPQHF.

There are many counts of this clonotype. The gene calls are TRBV7-9 and TRBJ2-5, with 13 bases matching TRBD2. CDR3 length: 18 residues. Trimming at V came to 5 bases and at J to 1 base, leaving 10 bases not matched to a gene. Germline loops: CDR1 SEHNR, CDR2 FQNEAQ (reference sequence). The CDR3 is CASSPRTSGGPFQETQYF. DNA for the CDR3: TGTGCCAGCAGCCCAAGGACTAGCGGGGGACCCTTCCAAGAGACCCAGTACTTC.

At least ten counts were recorded for this clonotype. V is TRBV20-1 and J is TRBJ2-7, with 14 bases identical to TRBD2. The CDR3 has 15 residues. Germline CDR1 reads DFQATT; CDR2 reads SNEGSKA (reference sequence). Germline trimming cut 3 bases from V and 5 bases from J; bases unmatched to any gene: 6. CDR3 in DNA: TGCAGTGCTAGTGATCCGGGACTAGCGGGGGACGAGCAGTACTTC. This sequence encodes CSASDPGLAGDEQYF.

This clonotype showed up many times. The chain combines TRBV7-9 with TRBJ2-1; 8 bases agree with TRBD2. The V and J ends lost 4 bases and 5 bases, in that order; junction bases with no gene match: 7. This CDR3 comprises 15 residues. Germline V gene data show CDR1 as SEHNR and CDR2 as FQNEAQ (reference sequence). The CDR3 region has the DNA TGTGCCAGCAGCTCTCCGACTAGCGAGAACAATGAGCAGTTCTTC. This sequence encodes CASSSPTSENNEQFF. Supplemented by reference TRBV7-9 and TRBJ2-1, the full variable domain reads DTGVSQNPRHKITKRGQNVTFRCDPISEHNRLYWYRQTLGQGPEFLTYFQNEAQLEKSRLLSDRFSAERPKGSFSTLEIQRTEQGDSAMYLCASSSPTSENNEQFFGPGTRLTVL.

As regards this clonotype: This may be a read error, as it is one base from a much larger clone. The J gene is TRBJ1-2, the V gene TRBV29-1; TRBD1 agrees at 8 bases. Germline loops: CDR1 SQVTM, CDR2 ANQGSEA. V shed 3 bases, J shed 4 bases, and the junction held 10 bases outside the gene matches. CDR3 length equals 15 residues. CDR3 nucleotide sequence: TGCAGCGTTGAGGGGACAGGAGACTTAGTCTATGGCTACACCTTC. Translating gives CSVEGTGDLVYGYTF.

The rearrangement links TRBV9 to TRBJ2-7, with TRBD1 matching 9 bases. Looked up from germline, CDR1 is SGDLS and CDR2 is YYNGEE. The junction had 5 bases not matched to a gene; V was cut back by 4 bases and J by 3 bases. CDR3 length: 14 amino acids. The CDR3 is CASSTTDRGYEQYF. The CDR3 DNA reads TGTGCCAGCAGCACCACGGACAGGGGCTACGAGCAGTACTTC.

Concerning this clonotype: Likely a read error: the CDR3 ends without its conserved phenylalanine or tryptophan. The chain has TRBV28 and TRBJ2-7; 7 bases align to TRBD1. The CDR3 is made up of 20 amino acids. Germline V lookup: CDR1 MDHEN, CDR2 SYDVKM. V was clipped by 3 bases and J by 4 bases; unmatched bases: 24. CDR3 DNA: TGTGCCAGCAGTTTCGGCGAAGGGAGCTGGGACAGTTCTCCTGGGTACGAGCAGTACTCC. Translation: CASSFGEGSWDSSPGYEQYS.

The chain joins TRBV7-9 to TRBJ2-1, with D perhaps matching TRBD2 (6 bases). The CDR3 runs 18 residues. The V and J ends lost 8 bases and 0 bases respectively, with 23 bases between them. The V gene's germline CDR1 is SEHNR and CDR2 FQNEAQ (reference sequence). The CDR3 nucleotides are TGTGCCAGCGGGCATACTAGCACGGAGTTTTACTCCTACAATGAGCAGTTCTTC. Residues: CASGHTSTEFYSYNEQFF.

The chain couples TRBV19 to TRBJ1-4, with D unresolved. Per germline, CDR1 LNHDA and CDR2 SQIVND (reference sequence). This CDR3 region has 17 residues. V was cut by 0 bases and J by 0 bases, with 11 bases left in between. In DNA, the CDR3 is TGTGCCAGTAGTATAGAGGGAAGGACTGCAACTAATGAAAAACTGTTTTTT. As protein: CASSIEGRTATNEKLFF.

This clonotype was seen repeatedly, ten times or more. CDR3: CASSSGTAEAFF. CDR3 sequence (DNA): TGTGCCAGCAGCTCCGGGACAGCTGAAGCTTTCTTT. The rearrangement links TRBV7-9 to TRBJ1-1; 7 nucleotides agree with TRBD1. The CDR3 runs to 12 residues. Germline-derived CDR1 and CDR2 are SEHNR and FQNEAQ (reference sequence). J was trimmed by 6 bases and V by 4 bases; bases with no gene match: 2.

This clonotype was seen at least ten times. This chain uses TRBV20-1 with TRBJ2-6; no definite D call. The V and J ends lost 1 base and 2 bases respectively, with 15 bases between them. This CDR3 has 17 residues. The germline gives CDR1 DFQATT, CDR2 SNEGSKA (reference sequence). CDR3 amino acids: CSARVRQRDTGANVLTF. In nucleotides, the CDR3 is TGCAGTGCTAGAGTAAGGCAAAGAGATACTGGGGCCAACGTCCTGACTTTC.

With regard to this clonotype: The limits of the CDR3 on the DNA are not certain, so only TCRdb's listed CDR3 is given. CDR3 protein: CASSFGSGSYEQSF. The chain employs TRBV5-3 and TRBJ2-7; no DNA check was done on the table's D call, TRBD2. TRBV5-3 is an ORF, and what it does is uncertain. A total of 14 residues make up the CDR3, ends included.